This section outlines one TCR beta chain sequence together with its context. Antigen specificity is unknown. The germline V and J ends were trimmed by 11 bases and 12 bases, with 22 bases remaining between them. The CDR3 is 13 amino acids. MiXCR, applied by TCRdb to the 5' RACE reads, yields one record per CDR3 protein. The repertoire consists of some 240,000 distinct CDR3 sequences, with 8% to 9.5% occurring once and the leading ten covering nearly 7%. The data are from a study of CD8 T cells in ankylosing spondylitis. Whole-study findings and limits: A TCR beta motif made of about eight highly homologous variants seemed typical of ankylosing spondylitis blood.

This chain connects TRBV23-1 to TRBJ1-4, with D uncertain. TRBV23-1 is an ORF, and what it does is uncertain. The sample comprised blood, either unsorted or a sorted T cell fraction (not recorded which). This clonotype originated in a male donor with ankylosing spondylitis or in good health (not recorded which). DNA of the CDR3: TGCGCCCTCCGTCGGTCCTCGGGTTGGGAACTGTTTTTT. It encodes CALRRSSGWELFF.